Here is one T cell receptor (beta chain) with its context. The table came from immunoSEQ multiplex PCR; TCRdb's copy has only in-frame clones and leaves some out. The profile shows more than 250,000 clones, around 87% of them singletons. This entry is derived from a study of blood T cell repertoires in COVID-19. This CDR3 is built from 15 residues. Germline CDR1 and CDR2: LGHDT and YNNKEL (reference sequence). V was pared by 0 bases and J by 7 bases, with 4 bases of the junction left unmatched. This clonotype was obtained from a man in his fifties with active or convalescent COVID-19. The V call is TRBV3-1 (or the pseudogene TRBV3-2), the J call TRBJ1-5, with TRBD1 identical over 9 bases. The sample comprised peripheral blood. In DNA, the CDR3 is TGTGCCAGCAGCCAAGAATGGACAGGGGACCAGCCCCAGCATTTT. Its protein product is CASSQEWTGDQPQHF.